The 15 T cell receptor beta chains given below trace back to one sample, sequenced in a study of blood T cell repertoires in COVID-19. Generated by immunoSEQ multiplex PCR, the TCRdb table keeps only in-frame clones and is missing some. Here the sample spans over 200,000 clones, less than 90% being singletons. Sequenced material: peripheral blood. These receptor sequences come from a man aged 55 to 70 who had recovered from COVID-19.

The chain recombines TRBV27 with TRBJ1-5; D might be TRBD1 (6 bases). The CDR3 length is 16 residues. Germline V lookup: CDR1 MNHEY, CDR2 SMNVEV (reference sequence). V lost 7 bases, J lost 3 bases, and 19 bases lay in between. CDR3 nucleotide sequence: TGTGCCAGCACCCTTATCTCGGACAGAGACAATCAGCCCCAGCATTTT. Amino acids: CASTLISDRDNQPQHF.

The chain links TRBV19 to TRBJ1-1; 8 bases map to TRBD1. The V segment lost 7 bases and the J segment 9 bases; nucleotides outside the gene matches: 4. The V gene's germline CDR1 is LNHDA and CDR2 SQIVND (reference sequence). This CDR3 comprises 11 residues. In DNA, the CDR3 is TGTGCCAGTACTGGCAGGGGGCAAGCTTTCTTT. It translates to CASTGRGQAFF.

The genes are TRBV18 and TRBJ2-7, with unresolved D. CDR1 and CDR2 from the germline V gene are KGHSH and LQKENI. Trimming cost V 1 base and J 0 bases, with 19 bases left between them. This CDR3 has 18 amino acids. This CDR3 is CASSPLLLSSTGSYEQYF. In DNA form, the CDR3 reads TGTGCCAGCTCACCACTCCTCCTCTCTTCGACGGGCTCCTACGAGCAGTACTTC.

The V gene is TRBV9, the J gene TRBJ2-3; D not certain. Trimming removed 3 bases at V and 6 bases at J, with 5 bases between. Germline CDR1 SGDLS, CDR2 YYNGEE. The CDR3 is 11 amino acids. The CDR3 nucleotides are TGTGCCAGCAGCGCGTATGATACGCAGTATTTT. Amino acid sequence: CASSAYDTQYF. Full variable domain (rest looked up from reference TRBV9 and TRBJ2-3): DSGVTQTPKHLITATGQRVTLRCSPRSGDLSVYWYQQSLDQGLQFLIQYYNGEERAKGNILERFSAQQFPDLHSELNLSSLELGDSALYFCASSAYDTQYFGPGTRLTVL.

The chain uses TRBV3-1 (or the pseudogene TRBV3-2) and TRBJ2-7; D is perhaps TRBD2 (6 bases). CDR3 length equals 15 residues. The germline CDR1 and CDR2 sequences are LGHDT and YNNKEL (reference sequence). V was shortened by 1 base and J by 5 bases, with 15 bases between the two germline ends. This CDR3 reads CASSQGAGFLDEQYF. CDR3 sequence (DNA): TGTGCCAGCAGCCAAGGTGCGGGGTTTCTGGACGAGCAGTACTTC.

In nucleotides, the CDR3 is TGCGCCAGCACCAAACAGGGGGCAGGTACAGATACGCAGTATTTT. The encoded protein is CASTKQGAGTDTQYF. J is TRBJ2-3 and V is TRBV5-1; the match to TRBD1 covers 9 bases. CDR3 length equals 15 residues. The ends lost 6 bases at V and 3 bases at J; junction bases unmatched: 8. Germline-derived CDR1 and CDR2 are SGHRS and YFSETQ.

The CDR3 spells CASTLDRGYGYTF. CDR3 nucleotides: TGTGCCAGCACCTTGGACAGGGGCTATGGCTACACCTTC. V and J are TRBV9 and TRBJ1-2; 9 bases are shared with TRBD1. V shed 6 bases and J 4 bases; nucleotides not matched to a gene: 4. Germline-derived CDR1 and CDR2 are SGDLS and YYNGEE. The CDR3 totals 13 residues.

The chain combines TRBV6-5 with TRBJ2-7, with 9 positions matching TRBD1. The CDR3 loop spans 15 amino acids. V lost 11 bases, J lost 1 base, and 12 bases stayed unmatched. Germline CDR1 is MNHEY and CDR2 is SVGAGI. CDR3 loop: CAATKTGTGSYEQYF. As DNA, the CDR3 is TGTGCCGCAACCAAGACCGGGACAGGGTCCTACGAGCAGTACTTC.

This sequence joins TRBV7-3 and TRBJ2-3; 11 nucleotides align to TRBD2. The germline gives CDR1 SGHTA, CDR2 FQGTGA. The CDR3 has 16 amino acids. After removal of 2 bases from V and 4 bases from J, the junction contained 5 bases not matched to a gene. The CDR3 spells CASSLLAGGSPDTQYF. In nucleotides, the CDR3 is TGTGCCAGCAGCTTACTAGCGGGGGGCTCTCCAGATACGCAGTATTTT.

The gene calls are TRBV6-1 and TRBJ2-2; 7 nucleotides line up with TRBD1. This CDR3 has 15 amino acids. From germline, CDR1 is MNHNS and CDR2 SASEGT. Trimming cost V 6 bases and J 0 bases; bases outside gene matches: 4. CDR3 in amino acids: CASSRTGANTGELFF. The CDR3, as DNA: TGTGCCAGCAGCAGGACAGGCGCGAACACCGGGGAGCTGTTTTTT.

The V and J genes are TRBV27 and TRBJ2-5; 8 bases align to TRBD1. The trim removed 6 bases at V and 5 bases at J, leaving 8 bases unmatched. The germline gives CDR1 MNHEY, CDR2 SMNVEV (reference sequence). The CDR3 is 14 residues long. The CDR3: CASRDRALSETQYF. In nucleotides, the CDR3 is TGTGCCAGCAGGGACAGGGCGCTTAGCGAGACCCAGTACTTC.

This rearrangement joins TRBV21-1 to TRBJ2-7; TRBD2 reflects the table's D call only, with no check against the DNA. TRBV21-1 has pseudogene status. The CDR3 has 16 amino acids. The CDR3 coding sequence is TGTGCCAGCAGCAAGAGTACGGGCGGCGGGTTCTACGAGCAGTACTTC. This encodes CASSKSTGGGFYEQYF.

The V and J genes are TRBV18 and TRBJ1-2; D not certain. Germline loops: CDR1 KGHSH, CDR2 LQKENI. Deletions cut 0 bases from V and 4 bases from J, with 9 bases between. There are 14 residues in the CDR3. CDR3 residues: CASSPPTGAYGYTF. CDR3 sequence (DNA): TGTGCCAGCTCACCACCGACTGGAGCCTATGGCTACACCTTC.

V usage is TRBV11-3 and J usage is TRBJ2-7, with a tentative D call TRBD1 (6 bases). The germline V and J ends were trimmed by 5 bases and 3 bases, with 20 bases remaining between them. CDR1 is SGHNT and CDR2 is YENEEA in the germline V gene. The CDR3 spans 16 residues. DNA for the CDR3: TGTGCCAGCAGCCCCTCCGGGCCAGGGGCCCTCTACGAGCAGTACTTC. This translates into CASSPSGPGALYEQYF.

The chain recombines TRBV27 with TRBJ2-1, with D possibly TRBD2 on 6 matching bases. CDR1 and CDR2 (germline): MNHEY, SMNVEV (reference sequence). This CDR3 region has 15 residues. The germline V and J ends were trimmed by 6 bases and 1 base, with 13 bases remaining between them. In DNA, the CDR3 is TGTGCCAGCAGCCTAACGGGGGTGTCCTACAATGAGCAGTTCTTC. This codes for CASSLTGVSYNEQFF.